The entry that follows covers one TCR beta chain sequence. What it binds is unknown. TCRdb's table, derived via immunoSEQ multiplex PCR, lists solely in-frame clones and lacks some. The sample has roughly 50,000 clones, about nine tenths seen once; the top ten hold 0.37%. This sample was included in a study of OX40 agonist ivuxolimab in advanced cancers. Findings of the study overall: Relative to CD4+, CD8+ T cells held more expanded clones on average.

In germline, CDR1 is SNHLY, CDR2 FYNNEI. Trimming removed 7 bases at V and 5 bases at J, with 17 bases between. This CDR3 comprises 14 residues. The TCR sequence derives from an adult with an advanced solid tumor such as melanoma, head and neck, liver or kidney cancer. Source: CD4+ or CD8+ T cells sorted from blood, taken in a trial of the OX40 agonist ivuxolimab. The chain joins TRBV2 to TRBJ2-5, with a weak D call TRBD1 (6 bases). CDR3 DNA sequence: TGTGCCAGCACGATGGACAGTGCCTCGGAGACCCAGTACTTC. It yields the protein CASTMDSASETQYF.